These 24 T cell receptor beta chains were sequenced from one sample in a study of cytomegalovirus exposure and HLA in healthy donors. Primers included in the PCR were 60 Vbeta and 13 Jbeta primers. Repertoires were generated with immunoSEQ multiplex PCR, while TCRdb's copy carries only in-frame clones and drops some. The table records 65,000 to 95,000 clones, roughly 80% of them present only once. The specimen was PBMCs. The receptor source for this set is a middle-aged man in good health and CMV-seronegative.

The rearrangement uses TRBV30 and TRBJ2-5, with TRBD1 as a possible D gene (6 bases). This CDR3 region has 15 residues. Trimming left V 1 base short and J 4 bases short, with 16 bases between. CDR1 and CDR2 from the germline V gene are GTSNPN and SVGIG (reference sequence). The DNA for the CDR3 is TGTGCCTGGAGTGCACAGCCGGGACATAGAGAGACCCAGTACTTC. It is translated as CAWSAQPGHRETQYF.

V is TRBV5-4 and J is TRBJ2-1; D perhaps matches TRBD2 (5 bases). The V end lost 4 bases, the J end lost 6 bases, and 11 bases lay between the germline ends. The CDR3 runs 13 residues. CDR1 SGHNT and CDR2 YYREEE come from the germline V gene (reference sequence). The chain's CDR3 is CASSHMAGNEQFF. DNA of the CDR3: TGTGCCAGCAGCCATATGGCGGGCAATGAGCAGTTCTTC.

The chain is built from TRBV7-2 and TRBJ2-5; possible D gene TRBD2, 6 bases. With 2 bases removed from V and 4 bases from J, the gap between germline ends came to 11 bases. Germline V gene lookup returns CDR1 SGHTA and CDR2 FQGNSA. This CDR3 is built from 14 residues. For the CDR3, the DNA is TGTGCCAGCAGCTTATTCGCGGGGCGAGAGACCCAGTACTTC. Protein product: CASSLFAGRETQYF.

The CDR3 is CASSPGQHQPQHF. CDR3 nucleotides: TGTGCCAGCTCACCGGGACAGCATCAGCCCCAGCATTTT. The chain joins TRBV18 to TRBJ1-5, with 7 bases identical to TRBD1. This CDR3 contains 13 residues. Unmatched junction bases numbered 1, after V lost 3 bases and J lost 5 bases. CDR1 is KGHSH, CDR2 LQKENI, per germline. Full variable domain (remainder filled in from reference TRBV18 and TRBJ1-5): NAGVMQNPRHLVRRRGQEARLRCSPMKGHSHVYWYRQLPEEGLKFMVYLQKENIIDESGMPKERFSAEFPKEGPSILRIQQVVRGDSAAYFCASSPGQHQPQHFGDGTRLSIL.

The chain carries TRBV7-2 and TRBJ1-5, with a tentative D call TRBD1 (5 bases). This CDR3 is built from 16 residues. Trimming removed 2 bases at V and 2 bases at J, with 13 bases between. CDR1 is SGHTA and CDR2 is FQGNSA in the germline V gene. The CDR3: CASSLTGRGGNQPQHF. CDR3 nucleotides: TGTGCCAGCAGCTTAACAGGACGCGGGGGCAATCAGCCCCAGCATTTT.

The chain carries TRBV21-1 and TRBJ2-1; the D call of TRBD1 is as the table states it, not checked on the DNA. TRBV21-1 is a pseudogene segment. The CDR3 sequence is 15 residues long. CDR3 DNA sequence: TGTGCCAGCAACGACCGGGGACAAGCCCACAATGAGCAGTTCTTC. Amino acid sequence: CASNDRGQAHNEQFF.

In regard to this clone: One base away lies a much larger clone, so this may be a sequencing read error. This chain joins TRBV4-1 and TRBJ2-1, with 12 nucleotides matching TRBD2. This CDR3 contains 19 residues. The V segment lost 0 bases and the J segment 4 bases; nucleotides outside the gene matches: 10. Germline assignment: CDR1 MGHRA and CDR2 YSYEKL. The CDR3 loop is CASSQELASGGGSYNEQFF. The CDR3, as DNA: TGCGCCAGCAGCCAAGAGCTGGCTAGCGGGGGGGGGTCTTACAATGAGCAGTTCTTC.

This chain links TRBV2 with TRBJ2-7; 9 bases align to TRBD1. Looked up from germline, CDR1 is SNHLY and CDR2 is FYNNEI. The CDR3 covers 16 residues. Trimming took 3 bases from V and 2 from J; bases not matched to a gene: 8. CDR3 protein: CASSDPGQGQTYEQYF. The DNA of the CDR3 is TGTGCCAGCAGTGACCCGGGACAGGGTCAGACCTACGAGCAGTACTTC.

This sequence joins TRBV19 and TRBJ1-1; D is perhaps TRBD1 (6 bases). CDR3 length: 14 residues. Germline lookup yields CDR1 LNHDA and CDR2 SQIVND (reference sequence). Trimming took 5 bases from V and 4 from J, leaving 14 bases between them. The CDR3 DNA follows: TGTGCCAGTAGTCCAGGGGATAGGGGCACTGAAGCTTTCTTT. Translating gives CASSPGDRGTEAFF.

The rearrangement links TRBV6-1 to TRBJ1-2, with 7 nucleotides matching TRBD1. Losses at the gene ends were 7 bases for V and 3 bases for J; bases not matched to a gene: 11. CDR1 MNHNS and CDR2 SASEGT come from the germline V gene. The CDR3 is 15 residues long. The DNA of the CDR3 is TGTGCCAGCAAGAGCGGCGGAACAGGGGACTATGGCTACACCTTC. Translating gives CASKSGGTGDYGYTF.

The chain has TRBV19 and TRBJ1-5; TRBD1 is a possible D gene (6 bases). This CDR3 region has 15 residues. Germline-derived CDR1 and CDR2 are LNHDA and SQIVND (reference sequence). The V end was cut by 7 bases, the J end by 0 bases, with 13 bases between. The CDR3 reads CASTPRGPSNQPQHF. The CDR3 nucleotides are TGTGCCAGTACACCCAGGGGCCCTAGCAATCAGCCCCAGCATTTT.

The rearrangement links TRBV11-3 to TRBJ1-1; D not certain. The CDR3 contains 15 residues. The V end lost 8 bases, the J end lost 3 bases, and 19 bases lay between the germline ends. Germline assignment: CDR1 SGHNT and CDR2 YENEEA. The CDR3 region is CASGIGIRTDTEAFF. CDR3 nucleotide sequence: TGTGCCAGCGGAATAGGGATTCGGACTGACACTGAAGCTTTCTTT.

This clone came up a few times. CDR3 residues: CATKPGQGLTGELFF. CDR3 coding DNA: TGTGCCACTAAGCCGGGACAGGGACTCACCGGGGAGCTGTTTTTT. The gene calls are TRBV10-3 and TRBJ2-2; TRBD1 agrees at 9 bases. The CDR3 extends over 15 amino acids. Germline CDR1 ENHRY, CDR2 SYGVKD. J gave up 4 bases and V 10 bases, and 10 bases lay outside the gene matches.

This clone was counted only a few times. The genes are TRBV28 and TRBJ1-6; 9 bases align to TRBD1. This CDR3 has 15 residues. V dropped 4 bases and J dropped 11; count of bases not matched to a gene: 9. The germline CDR1 and CDR2 sequences are MDHEN and SYDVKM. The CDR3 nucleotides are TGTGCCAGCAGTTCATCCGGGACAGGGAGGACACCCCTCCACTTT. Translation gives CASSSSGTGRTPLHF.

The chain recombines TRBV27 with TRBJ2-5, with TRBD1 identical over 11 bases. V lost 6 bases and J lost 4; bases outside the gene matches: 13. Germline lookup yields CDR1 MNHEY and CDR2 SMNVEV (reference sequence). This CDR3 is 17 amino acids long. For the CDR3, the DNA is TGTGCCAGCAGACGCTCCGGGACAGGGGGATGGGGAGAGACCCAGTACTTC. As protein: CASRRSGTGGWGETQYF.

In this sample, this clone turned up a few times. The chain is built from TRBV2 and TRBJ2-2; TRBD1 matches at 9 bases. This CDR3 is built from 15 residues. Germline trimming cut 6 bases from V and 6 bases from J; bases unmatched to any gene: 8. Germline V gene lookup returns CDR1 SNHLY and CDR2 FYNNEI. The CDR3 region has the DNA TGTGCCAGCAGGAAGCTGACAGGGGGGTCCGGGGAGCTGTTTTTT. The encoded protein is CASRKLTGGSGELFF.

This clone was picked up a small number of times. The V call is TRBV4-3, the J call TRBJ2-7; tentative D call: TRBD1 (6 bases). CDR3 size: 15 residues. CDR1 and CDR2 from the germline V gene are LGHNA and YSLEER. The V and J ends lost 1 base and 7 bases respectively, with 17 bases between them. As DNA, the CDR3 is TGCGCCAGCAGCCAAGGGGGCAGGGGATTGGGGGAGCAGTACTTC. Its translation is CASSQGGRGLGEQYF.

V gene TRBV9 combines with J gene TRBJ2-3, with a weak D call TRBD2 (7 bases). The CDR3 sequence is 19 residues long. V was clipped by 0 bases and J by 2 bases, with 22 bases between them. Germline CDR1 SGDLS, CDR2 YYNGEE. The CDR3 region has the DNA TGTGCCAGCAGCGTAGTCCCTACTCCTGTCCGGGGGGCCACAGATACGCAGTATTTT. Its translation: CASSVVPTPVRGATDTQYF.

This rearrangement joins TRBV2 to TRBJ1-2; 7 bases match TRBD1. The CDR3 length is 13 residues. Per germline, CDR1 SNHLY and CDR2 FYNNEI. J was trimmed by 11 bases and V by 7 bases; bases with no gene match: 13. CDR3 DNA sequence: TGTGCCAGCAAAAAAGACAGGGTGGAGGGATACACCTTC. Translating gives CASKKDRVEGYTF.

This sequence joins TRBV4-3 and TRBJ2-7, with D uncertain. Trimming stripped 0 bases from V and 7 bases from J, with 16 bases between. The V gene's germline CDR1 is LGHNA and CDR2 YSLEER. CDR3 length: 15 amino acids. CDR3 residues: CASSQDVDLLGEQYF. The DNA for the CDR3 is TGCGCCAGCAGCCAAGACGTAGACCTCCTCGGGGAGCAGTACTTC.

The chain has TRBV7-3 and TRBJ1-5; no reliable D call. V was pared by 3 bases and J by 4 bases, with 7 bases between. The CDR3 totals 13 residues. Germline CDR1 is SGHTA and CDR2 is FQGTGA. CDR3 residues: CASSFGENQPQHF. For the CDR3, the DNA is TGTGCCAGCAGCTTCGGTGAGAATCAGCCCCAGCATTTT. The variable domain in full, with the rest retrieved from reference TRBV7-3 and TRBJ1-5, is GAGVSQTPSNKVTEKGKYVELRCDPISGHTALYWYRQSLGQGPEFLIYFQGTGAADDSGLPNDRFFAVRPEGSVSTLKIQRTERGDSAVYLCASSFGENQPQHFGDGTRLSIL.

This sequence joins TRBV15 and TRBJ1-2; TRBD1 matches 9 bases. The CDR3 is made up of 14 amino acids. Germline lookup yields CDR1 LNHNV and CDR2 YYDKDF (reference sequence). With 5 bases clipped from V and 7 bases from J, the junction kept 8 bases outside the gene matches. The CDR3 spells CATSERDRETGYTF. Here the CDR3 DNA reads TGTGCCACCAGCGAGAGGGACAGGGAGACTGGCTACACCTTC.

CDR3 sequence: CASSQFGTKQFF. The CDR3 DNA follows: TGTGCCAGCAGCCAATTTGGGACAAAGCAGTTCTTC. The genes are TRBV16 and TRBJ2-1, with D possibly matching TRBD1 (6 bases). Germline-derived CDR1 and CDR2 are KGHSY and FQNENV. V was trimmed by 1 base and J by 11 bases, leaving 9 bases between them. The CDR3 is made up of 12 amino acids.

The chain joins TRBV7-9 to TRBJ2-5, with D possibly matching TRBD2 (6 bases). The CDR3 runs to 17 residues. V was cut by 1 base and J by 1 base, with 16 bases left in between. CDR1 and CDR2 (germline): SEHNR, FQNEAQ (reference sequence). The CDR3 nucleotides are TGTGCCAGCAGCTTAGAACCCGGGGGAGGCGTCCAAGAGACCCAGTACTTC. Translated, it gives CASSLEPGGGVQETQYF.